The present T cell receptor beta chain was sequenced within a study of blood T cell repertoires in COVID-19 (dated by TCRdb to the early 2020s). Background on the whole study: Samples from collaborators originated in the United States, Italy and Spain and spanned both the acute and convalescent phases of COVID-19. The prospective study material was composed of cDNA or gDNA derived from T cells, B-cell-depleted T cells, or PBMCs. Subjects who had been exposed to COVID-19, were actively infected with it, or had recovered from it provided the deeply sampled blood TCRbeta repertoires that made up the dataset. The repertoires were made available in a free public database intended to serve as a resource for research on the immune response to SARS-CoV-2. Samples came from the ongoing ImmuneRACE study (first 160 participants) plus 1,254 subjects from 6 global collaborators. A de-identified subject ID, COVID-19 status, age in years and sex were almost always included in the sample metadata. Where available, HLA class I and class II types were obtained from metadata supplied by the sample provider rather than from assay-based typing. What the research found in general, with its limitations: The amount of clinical and demographic metadata varied by source and participant and was provided uncurated.

At one collaborating source in Seattle, patients were enrolled during active infection and were followed longitudinally through the course of disease. Each collaborating institution followed its own protocols to collect whole blood in K2EDTA tubes. For TCRbeta analysis, collaborator samples were shipped as frozen whole blood, as isolated PBMCs, or as DNA extracted from either sample type. This clone was seen only a few times. This clone's antigen is unknown. Base-call qualities are not available, and no considerably larger clone is one nucleotide away. The immunoSEQ Assay, a bias-controlled multiplex PCR, was used to amplify TCRbeta CDR3 regions from genomic DNA. As for the authors' bioinformatics: Nucleated cell counts per sample were estimated from amplification of reference gene primers within the assay. To quantify the absolute abundance of each unique TCRbeta CDR3 rearrangement, sequence reads were collapsed and filtered. Productive Simpson clonality was computed per sample as the square root of Simpson's diversity index over productive rearrangements. This immuneACCESS table, as held by TCRdb, lists in-frame sequences with V and J called but not all clones. Of the missing ones, under half trace to an unresolved V gene in checked studies; the others have no known cause. D and trimming come from the DNA, and the V and J calls and clone size come from that table. The sample table lists roughly 190,000 clones, less than 90% of them with a count of one. Together, the top ten hold 9.5% to 13% of the sample.

The germline ends are 16 bases apart after V is trimmed by 2 bases and J by 2 bases. Taken from cysteine to phenylalanine, the CDR3 has 17 residues. The DNA shown is the 51-base CDR3, in frame from base 1. From a lookup of the germline V gene (reference sequence), CDR1 and CDR2 are LGHDT and YNNKEL. Material for sequencing was peripheral blood. The clonotype comes from a woman in her sixties with COVID-19, enrolled during active disease. The chain links TRBV3-1 (or the pseudogene TRBV3-2) with TRBJ2-1; the D gene is unclear. The CDR3 amino acid sequence is: CASSQKFTTVTYNEQFF. Read as DNA, the sequence is TGTGCCAGCAGCCAAAAGTTTACTACCGTTACCTACAATGAGCAGTTCTTC.